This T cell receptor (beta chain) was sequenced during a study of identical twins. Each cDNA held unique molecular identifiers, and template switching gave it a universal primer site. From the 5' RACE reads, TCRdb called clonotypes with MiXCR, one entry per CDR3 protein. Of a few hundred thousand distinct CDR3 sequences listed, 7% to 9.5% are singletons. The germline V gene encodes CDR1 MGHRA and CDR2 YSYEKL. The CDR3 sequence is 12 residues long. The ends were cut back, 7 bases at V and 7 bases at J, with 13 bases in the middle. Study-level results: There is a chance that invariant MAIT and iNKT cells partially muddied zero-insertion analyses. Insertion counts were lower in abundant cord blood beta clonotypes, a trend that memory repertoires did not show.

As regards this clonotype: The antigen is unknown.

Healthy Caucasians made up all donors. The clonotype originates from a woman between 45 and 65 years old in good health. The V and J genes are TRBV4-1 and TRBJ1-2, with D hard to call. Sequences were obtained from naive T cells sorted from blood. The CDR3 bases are TGCGCCAGCAATCTAGGGCGCGGTGGCTACACCTTC. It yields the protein CASNLGRGGYTF.